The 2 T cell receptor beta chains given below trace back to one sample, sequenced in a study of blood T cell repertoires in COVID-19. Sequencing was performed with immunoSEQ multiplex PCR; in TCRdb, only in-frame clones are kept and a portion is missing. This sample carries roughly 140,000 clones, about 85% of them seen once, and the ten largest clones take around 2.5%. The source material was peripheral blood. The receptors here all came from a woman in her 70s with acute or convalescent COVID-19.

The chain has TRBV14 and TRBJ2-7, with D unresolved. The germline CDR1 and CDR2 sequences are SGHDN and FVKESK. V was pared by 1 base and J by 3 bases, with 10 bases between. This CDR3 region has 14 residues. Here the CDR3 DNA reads TGTGCCAGCAGCCAAGCAGTAGCAGACTACGAGCAGTACTTC. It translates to CASSQAVADYEQYF.

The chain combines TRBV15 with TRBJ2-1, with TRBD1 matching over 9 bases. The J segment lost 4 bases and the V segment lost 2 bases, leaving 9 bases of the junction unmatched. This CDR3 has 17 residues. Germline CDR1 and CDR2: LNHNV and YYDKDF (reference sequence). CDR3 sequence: CATSRTLDRGKYNEQFF. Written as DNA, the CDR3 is TGTGCCACCAGCAGAACCCTGGACAGGGGAAAGTACAATGAGCAGTTCTTC.